The 17 T cell receptor beta chains below come from one sample, sequenced in a study of breast tumors, draining lymph nodes, adjacent tissues. MiXCR was run by TCRdb on the multiplex PCR reads, yielding one entry per CDR3 protein. The table lists 15,000 or so distinct CDR3 sequences, roughly 44% of them singletons. Sequencing was performed on tumor-adjacent breast tissue. Every receptor here comes from a female donor with breast cancer. Some clones in this sample may be carry-over from other donors' samples.

This clonotype was found many times. This sequence joins TRBV27 and TRBJ2-3; 13 bases line up with TRBD2. With 6 bases clipped from V and 5 bases from J, the junction kept 8 bases outside the gene matches. Germline V gene lookup returns CDR1 MNHEY and CDR2 SMNVEV (reference sequence). The CDR3 is 16 residues long. The CDR3 nucleotides are TGTGCCAGCAGGGACGGACTAGCGGGAGAGAGAGATACGCAGTATTTT. It codes for CASRDGLAGERDTQYF.

Note on this clonotype: Since no conserved phenylalanine or tryptophan closes the CDR3, a read error is the likely cause. This chain joins TRBV12-3 or TRBV12-4 and TRBJ1-2, with 10 positions matching TRBD1. V lost 5 bases, J lost 6 bases, and 6 bases stayed unmatched. The CDR3 spans 14 residues. The CDR3 bases are TGTGCCAGCAGTGACCCCGGGACAGGGGATGGCTACACCCTC. This encodes CASSDPGTGDGYTL.

This chain uses TRBV7-9 with TRBJ2-5; D is undetermined. The CDR3 is 13 residues long. Trimming cost V 1 base and J 9 bases, with 12 bases left between them. The germline V gene encodes CDR1 SEHNR and CDR2 FQNEAQ (reference sequence). CDR3 residues: CASSLGANQPQYF. CDR3 sequence (DNA): TGTGCCAGCAGCTTAGGGGCTAATCAGCCCCAGTACTTC. Full variable domain (missing parts from reference TRBV7-9 and TRBJ2-5): DTGVSQNPRHKITKRGQNVTFRCDPISEHNRLYWYRQTLGQGPEFLTYFQNEAQLEKSRLLSDRFSAERPKGSFSTLEIQRTEQGDSAMYLCASSLGANQPQYFGPGTRLLVL.

This clonotype was picked up many times. The rearrangement links TRBV27 to TRBJ2-5; perhaps D is TRBD1 or TRBD2 (5 bases each). This CDR3 region has 14 residues. Germline lookup yields CDR1 MNHEY and CDR2 SMNVEV (reference sequence). V was pared by 3 bases and J by 1 base, with 9 bases between. This CDR3 reads CASSFPGAQETQYF. DNA of the CDR3: TGTGCCAGCAGTTTCCCCGGGGCCCAAGAGACCCAGTACTTC.

The rearrangement joins TRBV5-5 to TRBJ2-1, with 10 bases lining up with TRBD1. J was trimmed by 5 bases and V by 4 bases; bases with no gene match: 3. CDR1 is SGHKS, CDR2 YYEKEE, per germline (reference sequence). This CDR3 contains 14 residues. CDR3 in amino acids: CASSGGQGNNEQFF. The CDR3 DNA follows: TGTGCCAGCAGCGGGGGACAGGGGAACAATGAGCAGTTCTTC. The full variable domain, with the rest looked up from reference TRBV5-5 and TRBJ2-1, is DAGVTQSPTHLIKTRGQQVTLRCSPISGHKSVSWYQQVLGQGPQFIFQYYEKEERGRGNFPDRFSARQFPNYSSELNVNALLLGDSALYLCASSGGQGNNEQFFGPGTRLTVL.

Notes on this clonotype: Sequence at one end of the junction differs from germline and may be a read error. The chain carries TRBV2 and TRBJ1-2; D is uncertain. Germline-derived CDR1 and CDR2 are SNHLY and FYNNEI. The CDR3 is 14 residues long. CDR3 in DNA: TGTGCCAGCACCGGCGCCTGGGCGGCCTATGGCTACGCCTTC. Its protein product is CASTGAWAAYGYAF.

The V gene is TRBV2, the J gene TRBJ2-1, with 12 bases that match TRBD2. Per germline, CDR1 SNHLY and CDR2 FYNNEI. V trimming: 4 bases; J trimming: 7 bases; junction bases outside the gene matches: 11. This CDR3 spans 17 amino acids. The CDR3 nucleotides read TGTGCCAGCAGTGTGGGGTGGGGACTAGCGGGTACTAATGAGCAGTTCTTC. This translates into CASSVGWGLAGTNEQFF.

This clonotype is labeled medium-sized. The V gene is TRBV4-3, the J gene TRBJ2-2; D gene ambiguous. Germline V CDR1 and CDR2: LGHNA, YSLEER. V lost 4 bases to trimming and J lost 2 bases, with 11 bases between them. The CDR3 runs 15 residues. CDR3 sequence (DNA): TGCGCCAGCAGCCTCGGACGGATAAACACCGGGGAGCTGTTTTTT. Amino acids: CASSLGRINTGELFF.

Many counts were recorded for this clonotype. A much bigger clone sits one base away, suggesting this may be a read error. The chain is built from TRBV20-1 and TRBJ2-7; the match to TRBD1 covers 7 bases. CDR3 size: 13 residues. The germline CDR1 and CDR2 sequences are DFQATT and SNEGSKA (reference sequence). The ends lost 5 bases at V and 9 bases at J; junction bases unmatched: 13. This CDR3 reads CSAGRLQGNAQYF. The CDR3 DNA reads TGCAGTGCTGGGCGTCTACAGGGGAACGCGCAGTACTTC.

This clonotype was detected many times. A much larger clone differs by one base, so this may be a read error. The CDR3 reads CSASLGTGEATQYF. The CDR3 coding sequence is TGCAGTGCTAGCCTGGGGACAGGGGAAGCGACCCAGTACTTC. This chain links TRBV20-1 with TRBJ2-5, with TRBD1 matching over 10 bases. V dropped 3 bases and J dropped 7; count of bases not matched to a gene: 8. The CDR3 extends over 14 amino acids. Germline lookup yields CDR1 DFQATT and CDR2 SNEGSKA (reference sequence).

The CDR3: CASSQGTGDLDEQFF. The CDR3 DNA reads TGCGCCAGCAGCCAAGGGACGGGGGACCTTGATGAGCAGTTCTTC. J is TRBJ2-1 and V is TRBV5-1; D is perhaps TRBD2 (6 bases). The CDR3 covers 15 residues. Germline values: CDR1 SGHRS, CDR2 YFSETQ. V lost 4 bases and J lost 8, with 19 bases in between.

J is TRBJ2-5 and V is TRBV4-1; 13 bases match TRBD2. The CDR3 sequence is 19 residues long. Germline trimming cut 4 bases from V and 3 bases from J; bases unmatched to any gene: 14. Germline values: CDR1 MGHRA, CDR2 YSYEKL. CDR3 nucleotide sequence: TGCGCCAGCAGCCGAGAGAGGAAGACTAGCGGGGGGACCGAAGAGACCCAGTACTTC. Residues: CASSRERKTSGGTEETQYF.

This sequence joins TRBV2 and TRBJ2-7, with 9 bases aligning to TRBD1. Germline CDR1 and CDR2: SNHLY and FYNNEI. CDR3 length: 15 amino acids. The trim removed 4 bases at V and 4 bases at J, leaving 8 bases unmatched. The DNA for the CDR3 is TGTGCCAGCAGTGCCGCGGGGACAGGGTTATACGAGCAGTACTTC. Protein product: CASSAAGTGLYEQYF.

This clonotype occurred many times. The chain carries TRBV4-2 and TRBJ1-5; a weak D match, TRBD1 (5 bases). The CDR3 extends over 13 amino acids. V dropped 7 bases and J dropped 0 bases, with 7 bases sitting between them. Germline V lookup: CDR1 LGHNA, CDR2 YNFKEQ. DNA for the CDR3: TGTGCCAGCAATCAGGGTAGCAATCAGCCCCAGCATTTT. Its translation: CASNQGSNQPQHF.

This clonotype has at least ten counts. A read error may explain this, as a much larger clone is one base away. The gene calls are TRBV20-1 and TRBJ1-2, with no clear D. Germline lookup yields CDR1 DFQATT and CDR2 SNEGSKA (reference sequence). CDR3 size: 12 residues. CDR3 region: CSWTDANYGSTF. CDR3 DNA sequence: TGCTCTTGGACCGATGCTAACTATGGCTCCACCTTC.

At least ten counts were recorded for this clonotype. The chain combines TRBV6-1 with TRBJ2-2, with 8 bases matching TRBD1. The CDR3 covers 16 residues. J was trimmed by 1 base and V by 10 bases; bases with no gene match: 11. Germline CDR1 MNHNS, CDR2 SASEGT. The CDR3 protein is CANRETGTGNTGELFF. The CDR3 nucleotides are TGTGCCAACCGAGAGACCGGGACAGGGAACACCGGGGAGCTGTTTTTT.

CDR3 residues: CASSRKAGRDYYGYTF. The CDR3 DNA sequence: TGTGCCAGCAGTCGCAAAGCGGGAAGGGACTACTATGGCTACACCTTC. The chain joins TRBV12-3 or TRBV12-4 to TRBJ1-2; D may be TRBD1 (5 bases). CDR3 size: 16 residues. V shed 5 bases and J shed 3 bases, with 19 bases lying between them.